This T cell receptor (beta chain) was sequenced in a study of a mutant IDH1 vaccine in newly diagnosed glioma. Whole-study context: Vaccination of patients was performed eight times, in weeks 1, 3, 5, 7, 11, 15, 19 and 23. Former treatment meant radiotherapy, temozolomide, or both; the majority had gotten both. Treated patients, averaging approximately 40 years, were roughly 62% male and around 38% female. Overall study findings and caveats: Apparently, pseudoprogression bore no relation to changes among the top peripheral T cell clonotypes.

Assay used: immunoSEQ multiplex PCR; TCRdb lists only in-frame clones, some missing. Of tens of thousands of clones in the sample, roughly three quarters were seen once. CDR3 size: 17 residues. Losses at the gene ends were 7 bases for V and 3 bases for J; bases not matched to a gene: 14. CDR1 and CDR2 (germline): SGHDT, YYEEEE. Time point described: week 23, last vaccination. Topical imiquimod accompanied each vaccine dose, which consisted of 300 ug of mutant IDH1 20-mer peptide. Comment on this clone: The antigen remains undetermined.

The genes are TRBV5-6 and TRBJ2-1; 9 bases map to TRBD2. The receptor's source is a woman aged 40 to 50 with glioma. Some clones in this sample may be carry-over from other donors' samples. The sequencing here drew on PBMCs, taken from a glioma patient whose treatment included an IDH1 peptide vaccine. This CDR3 reads CASSGGGGALDYNEQFF. In DNA, the CDR3 is TGTGCCAGCTCCGGCGGCGGGGGGGCCTTGGACTACAATGAGCAGTTCTTC.